This TCR beta chain originates from a study of early T cells in non-severe SARS-CoV-2 infection (dated by TCRdb to 2020 to 2022). Regarding the complete study: Bulk RNA from unsorted whole blood was used for TCR sequencing, so alpha and beta chains could not be paired. Beyond this particular receptor, the publication reports: VDJdb matching was skewed toward anti-spike CD8 responses and likely underestimated virus-specific expansions, missing private and CD4 specificities.

In this sample, this clonotype turned up many times. Its specific antigen is unknown. The record has no base qualities; no much larger clone is one base away. The library was generated by 5' RACE. For sequencing, a NextSeq 500 was employed. In the TCR library protocol, unique molecular identifiers were attached to individual cDNA molecules to correct for PCR bias and sequencing error. TCR alpha and beta chains were both sequenced, and the abundances of alpha and beta sequences in each sample were closely correlated with each other. As for the authors' bioinformatics: Decombinator V4 was used to annotate TCR sequences for V gene, J gene and CDR3. Expanded TCRs were defined as changing significantly between any two time points under a Poisson model with p below 0.0001. TCR abundances were normalised to the total number of TCRs sequenced per sample and were expressed as counts per million. A search of VDJdb, accessed on 1 November 2021, was run for TCRs annotated to CMV, EBV and SARS-CoV-2, with TCRs annotated for multiple antigens excluded. TCRdb reprocessed the public reads (quality trimming at Q25 with fastp, clone calling with MiXCR) and kept in-frame beta chains. When rows share a CDR3 protein, they turn into one entry using the most common DNA and genes. Clone size and V and J calls follow TCRdb, not the original study. The sample table shows 20,000 to 25,000 distinct CDR3 sequences, and more than 3.5% are seen once. More than 7% of the sample comes from the top ten.

This was a case-control study nested in a cohort of healthcare workers in London, UK, who had nasopharyngeal swab PCR tests and blood samples taken every week. Healthcare workers were enrolled in the week of the UK lockdown, from 23 to 31 March 2020, and were followed every week for up to roughly 16 weeks. Sequencing input: whole blood. The clonotype was recovered from an adult who was a healthcare worker with PCR-confirmed SARS-CoV-2 infection or an uninfected control (not recorded which).

This receptor carries the CDR3 CASGPTPSGELFF. In nucleotide form, the sequence is TGTGCTAGTGGCCCGACACCTTCCGGGGAGCTGTTTTTT. The sequence is built from TRBV12-5 and TRBJ2-2; no confident D gene assignment can be made. A distance of 11 bases separates the germline ends of V and J, which lose 6 bases and 6 bases respectively. The germline V gene provides CDR1 LGHNT and CDR2 FRNRAP. Inclusive of the bounding cysteine and phenylalanine, the CDR3 is 13 residues long. The entry retains the CDR3 DNA only, 39 bases that are in frame from base 1. Supplemented by the reference TRBV12-5 and TRBJ2-2 proteins around the CDR3, the complete variable domain is DARVTQTPRHKVTEMGQEVTMRCQPILGHNTVFWYRQTMMQGLELLAYFRNRAPLDDSGMPKDRFSAEMPDATLATLKIQPSEPRDSAVYFCASGPTPSGELFFGEGSRLTVL.